A selection of T cell receptor beta chains follows, all from one sample in a study of T cell repertoires in cytomegalovirus infection. A single record per CDR3 protein comes from TCRdb applying MiXCR to the reads. The sample records some 400,000 distinct CDR3 sequences, roughly 30% being singletons. The sequenced sample consisted of PBMCs. The receptor set was obtained from a human donor in good health (CMV status not recorded). Some clones in this sample may be carry-over from other donors' samples. Both conserved end residues are part of each CDR3. The order of the fields is V gene, J gene, D gene, clone size, CDR3 protein, CDR3 DNA. D genes are given only for firm matches. Some rows have no size entry. The others give once, few or many, or a class for an expanded clone.

v_gene: TRBV2; j_gene: TRBJ2-2; d_gene: TRBD1; abundance: .; CDR3aa: CASNIPGQGSTGELFF; CDR3nt: TGTGCCAGCAATATACCGGGACAGGGGAGTACCGGGGAGCTGTTTTTT
v_gene: TRBV20-1; j_gene: TRBJ2-1; d_gene: TRBD2; abundance: few; CDR3aa: CSATLAASYNEQFF; CDR3nt: TGCAGTGCCACACTAGCGGCCTCCTACAATGAGCAGTTCTTC
v_gene: TRBV6-5; j_gene: TRBJ2-6; d_gene: .; abundance: few; CDR3aa: CASRVLAGANVLTF; CDR3nt: TGTGCCAGCCGAGTGCTGGCGGGGGCCAACGTCCTGACTTTC
v_gene: TRBV19; j_gene: TRBJ2-1; d_gene: TRBD1; abundance: many; CDR3aa: CASSFGQGANRDNEQFF; CDR3nt: TGTGCCAGTAGTTTTGGACAGGGGGCGAATCGCGACAATGAGCAGTTCTTC
v_gene: TRBV5-1; j_gene: TRBJ1-4; d_gene: .; abundance: .; CDR3aa: CASRQLSGKEKLFF; CDR3nt: TGCGCCAGTAGACAGCTAAGCGGGAAAGAAAAACTGTTTTTT
v_gene: TRBV5-1; j_gene: TRBJ2-3; d_gene: .; abundance: .; CDR3aa: CASSLGLRVEDTQYF; CDR3nt: TGCGCCAGCAGCTTGGGACTAAGGGTCGAGGATACGCAGTATTTT
v_gene: TRBV7-2; j_gene: TRBJ1-2; d_gene: .; abundance: many; CDR3aa: CASSFPGRREGYTF; CDR3nt: TGTGCCAGCAGCTTCCCCGGCAGGCGGGAAGGCTACACCTTC
v_gene: TRBV19; j_gene: TRBJ1-2; d_gene: TRBD1; abundance: .; CDR3aa: CASSATGTANYGYTF; CDR3nt: TGTGCCAGTAGTGCCACCGGGACAGCCAACTATGGCTACACCTTC
v_gene: TRBV6-2/TRBV6-3; j_gene: TRBJ2-1; d_gene: TRBD2; abundance: .; CDR3aa: CASSSGLAGGLQWRYDEQFF; CDR3nt: TGTGCCAGCAGTTCCGGACTAGCGGGGGGGCTACAATGGCGGTACGATGAGCAGTTCTTC
v_gene: TRBV4-2; j_gene: TRBJ2-7; d_gene: .; abundance: many; CDR3aa: CASSQDLERTYEQYF; CDR3nt: TGTGCCAGCAGCCAAGATCTTGAACGGACCTACGAGCAGTACTTC
v_gene: TRBV28; j_gene: TRBJ2-7; d_gene: TRBD2; abundance: few; CDR3aa: CAIQAGGPYEQYF; CDR3nt: TGTGCCATTCAGGCGGGGGGTCCCTACGAGCAGTACTTC
v_gene: TRBV5-1; j_gene: TRBJ2-7; d_gene: .; abundance: .; CDR3aa: CASSLGAGPPYEQYF; CDR3nt: TGCGCCAGCAGCTTGGGAGCGGGCCCCCCCTACGAGCAGTACTTC
v_gene: TRBV5-5; j_gene: TRBJ1-2; d_gene: .; abundance: .; CDR3aa: CASRFEGYGYTF; CDR3nt: TGTGCCAGCAGGTTTGAGGGGTATGGCTACACCTTC
v_gene: TRBV2; j_gene: TRBJ1-1; d_gene: .; abundance: many; CDR3aa: CASSDRTEAFF; CDR3nt: TGTGCCAGCAGTGACAGGACTGAAGCTTTCTTT
v_gene: TRBV12-3/TRBV12-4; j_gene: TRBJ1-1; d_gene: .; abundance: few; CDR3aa: CASTPEGLRTEAFF; CDR3nt: TGTGCCAGCACCCCCGAAGGTCTCCGAACTGAAGCTTTCTTT
v_gene: TRBV2; j_gene: TRBJ2-7; d_gene: .; abundance: few; CDR3aa: CASKERLVGSYEQYF; CDR3nt: TGTGCCAGCAAGGAGCGGTTGGTTGGCTCCTACGAGCAGTACTTC
v_gene: TRBV19; j_gene: TRBJ2-3; d_gene: .; abundance: .; CDR3aa: CASSSPYPGSTDTQYF; CDR3nt: TGTGCCAGTAGTTCACCGTACCCCGGTAGCACAGATACGCAGTATTTT
v_gene: TRBV2; j_gene: TRBJ1-2; d_gene: .; abundance: .; CDR3aa: CASSEAMGARGYTF; CDR3nt: TGTGCCAGCAGTGAAGCTATGGGGGCGCGTGGCTACACCTTC
v_gene: TRBV4-3; j_gene: TRBJ2-1; d_gene: .; abundance: few; CDR3aa: CASSQDASSYNEQFF; CDR3nt: TGCGCCAGCAGCCAAGATGCGAGCTCCTACAATGAGCAGTTCTTC
v_gene: TRBV2; j_gene: TRBJ2-1; d_gene: TRBD2; abundance: .; CDR3aa: CASSEESGTSGVYNEQFF; CDR3nt: TGTGCCAGCAGTGAAGAATCCGGTACTAGCGGGGTCTACAATGAGCAGTTCTTC
v_gene: TRBV11-2; j_gene: TRBJ2-1; d_gene: .; abundance: .; CDR3aa: CASSLRDTYNEQFF; CDR3nt: TGTGCCAGCAGCTTACGGGACACCTACAATGAGCAGTTCTTC
v_gene: TRBV11-2; j_gene: TRBJ2-2; d_gene: TRBD2; abundance: many; CDR3aa: CASSLVPSGVLNTGELFF; CDR3nt: TGTGCCAGCAGCTTAGTTCCTAGCGGGGTACTGAACACCGGGGAGCTGTTTTTT
v_gene: TRBV5-4; j_gene: TRBJ1-6; d_gene: .; abundance: .; CDR3aa: CASSAWTNSPLNF; CDR3nt: TGTGCCAGCAGCGCCTGGACAAATTCACCCCTCAACTTT
v_gene: TRBV14; j_gene: TRBJ2-5; d_gene: .; abundance: .; CDR3aa: CASSQWTETQYF; CDR3nt: TGTGCCAGCAGCCAGTGGACCGAGACCCAGTACTTC
v_gene: TRBV2; j_gene: TRBJ2-1; d_gene: TRBD2; abundance: .; CDR3aa: CASSLGLAVYNEQFF; CDR3nt: TGTGCCAGCAGCCTGGGACTAGCGGTTTACAATGAGCAGTTCTTC
v_gene: TRBV10-3; j_gene: TRBJ2-1; d_gene: .; abundance: .; CDR3aa: CAISDSSYNEQFF; CDR3nt: TGTGCCATCAGTGACAGCTCCTACAATGAGCAGTTCTTC
v_gene: TRBV2; j_gene: TRBJ2-6; d_gene: TRBD1; abundance: .; CDR3aa: CASNLQGSGANVLTF; CDR3nt: TGTGCCAGCAATCTACAGGGGTCTGGGGCCAACGTCCTGACTTTC
v_gene: TRBV12-3/TRBV12-4; j_gene: TRBJ1-4; d_gene: .; abundance: .; CDR3aa: CARSLLGWWSGEKLFF; CDR3nt: TGTGCCAGGAGTTTACTGGGGTGGTGGTCCGGGGAAAAACTGTTTTTT
v_gene: TRBV7-8; j_gene: TRBJ2-5; d_gene: TRBD1; abundance: many; CDR3aa: CASSLAPGQWETQYF; CDR3nt: TGTGCCAGCAGCTTAGCGCCGGGACAGTGGGAGACCCAGTACTTC
v_gene: TRBV7-2; j_gene: TRBJ2-3; d_gene: TRBD2; abundance: many; CDR3aa: CASSLYQLAGATDTQYF; CDR3nt: TGTGCCAGCAGCCTCTACCAACTAGCGGGGGCCACAGATACGCAGTATTTT
v_gene: TRBV5-4; j_gene: TRBJ2-7; d_gene: TRBD2; abundance: few; CDR3aa: CASSPGGGGRSYEQYF; CDR3nt: TGTGCCAGCAGCCCGGGGGGGGGCGGCCGCTCCTACGAGCAGTACTTC
v_gene: TRBV5-4; j_gene: TRBJ2-1; d_gene: TRBD2; abundance: few; CDR3aa: CASSSSGGGNEQFF; CDR3nt: TGTGCCAGCAGCTCCAGCGGGGGGGGTAATGAGCAGTTCTTC
v_gene: TRBV27; j_gene: TRBJ2-7; d_gene: TRBD2; abundance: .; CDR3aa: CASSKLAGGIYEQYF; CDR3nt: TGTGCCAGCAGCAAACTAGCGGGGGGTATTTACGAGCAGTACTTC
v_gene: TRBV15; j_gene: TRBJ2-5; d_gene: TRBD2; abundance: .; CDR3aa: CATSSRLAVFQETQYF; CDR3nt: TGTGCCACCAGCTCTCGACTAGCGGTATTCCAAGAGACCCAGTACTTC
v_gene: TRBV18; j_gene: TRBJ2-6; d_gene: .; abundance: .; CDR3aa: CASSPALKSGANVLTF; CDR3nt: TGTGCCAGCTCACCAGCATTGAAATCCGGGGCCAACGTCCTGACTTTC
v_gene: TRBV28; j_gene: TRBJ2-7; d_gene: .; abundance: .; CDR3aa: CASSSTTLPSSYEQYF; CDR3nt: TGTGCCAGCAGTTCTACCACATTGCCCAGCTCCTACGAGCAGTACTTC
v_gene: TRBV27; j_gene: TRBJ1-1; d_gene: .; abundance: few; CDR3aa: CASSPGKEEAFF; CDR3nt: TGTGCCAGCAGCCCGGGGAAGGAGGAAGCTTTCTTT
v_gene: TRBV28; j_gene: TRBJ1-3; d_gene: TRBD1; abundance: few; CDR3aa: CASSRSRGRGNTIYF; CDR3nt: TGTGCCAGCAGCCGAAGCAGGGGGCGCGGAAACACCATATATTTT
v_gene: TRBV5-1; j_gene: TRBJ2-1; d_gene: TRBD1; abundance: .; CDR3aa: CASSRDRGVHEQFF; CDR3nt: TGCGCCAGCAGCAGGGACAGGGGTGTCCATGAGCAGTTCTTC
v_gene: TRBV15; j_gene: TRBJ1-1; d_gene: .; abundance: few; CDR3aa: CATSRANTEAFF; CDR3nt: TGTGCCACCAGCAGAGCGAACACTGAAGCTTTCTTT
v_gene: TRBV11-2; j_gene: TRBJ1-1; d_gene: .; abundance: .; CDR3aa: CASSGDILNTEAFF; CDR3nt: TGTGCCAGCAGCGGGGACATTCTGAACACTGAAGCTTTCTTT
v_gene: TRBV15; j_gene: TRBJ1-3; d_gene: TRBD1; abundance: few; CDR3aa: CATSRGAGTASSGNTIYF; CDR3nt: TGTGCCACCAGCAGAGGAGCCGGGACAGCAAGCTCTGGAAACACCATATATTTT
v_gene: TRBV12-3/TRBV12-4; j_gene: TRBJ1-5; d_gene: .; abundance: .; CDR3aa: CASSLGTHVGQPQHF; CDR3nt: TGTGCCAGCAGTTTAGGGACTCATGTGGGTCAGCCCCAGCATTTT
v_gene: TRBV5-1; j_gene: TRBJ2-7; d_gene: .; abundance: .; CDR3aa: CASSPGRIGYNEQYF; CDR3nt: TGCGCCAGCAGCCCGGGACGGATTGGATACAATGAGCAGTACTTC
v_gene: TRBV7-6; j_gene: TRBJ2-5; d_gene: TRBD1; abundance: many; CDR3aa: CASSLATGALEETQYF; CDR3nt: TGTGCCAGCAGCTTAGCGACAGGGGCGTTGGAAGAGACCCAGTACTTC
v_gene: TRBV2; j_gene: TRBJ1-5; d_gene: .; abundance: .; CDR3aa: CASSEAARGYNQPQHF; CDR3nt: TGTGCCAGCAGTGAAGCGGCCAGGGGCTACAATCAGCCCCAGCATTTT
v_gene: TRBV7-9; j_gene: TRBJ1-2; d_gene: TRBD1; abundance: few; CDR3aa: CASSSRTGDGYTF; CDR3nt: TGTGCCAGCAGCTCCAGGACAGGGGATGGCTACACCTTC
v_gene: TRBV7-2; j_gene: TRBJ1-4; d_gene: TRBD1; abundance: many; CDR3aa: CASSLTGTGTEKLFF; CDR3nt: TGTGCCAGCAGCCTTACCGGGACAGGGACTGAAAAACTGTTTTTT
v_gene: TRBV10-3; j_gene: TRBJ2-5; d_gene: TRBD2; abundance: .; CDR3aa: CAISAGLSQETQYF; CDR3nt: TGTGCCATCTCAGCGGGACTATCACAAGAGACCCAGTACTTC